This section outlines one TCR beta chain sequence together with its context. The sample is drawn from a study of blood T cell repertoires in COVID-19. In the study overall: Sample material is recorded as cDNA or gDNA derived from T cells, B-cell-depleted T cells, or PBMCs.

In the authors' methods: Estimation of nucleated cell counts was performed using reference gene primer amplification. The protocol was immunoSEQ multiplex PCR, while the TCRdb copy is restricted to in-frame clones and leaves out a portion. The V and J calls and clone size come from that table; D and trimming were worked out from the DNA. The sample consists of 250,000 or so clones, around 88% of them appearing once. CDR1 and CDR2 from the germline V gene are SGHTA and FQGNSA. This CDR3 has 15 amino acids. V was trimmed by 2 bases and J by 8 bases, leaving 13 bases between them. Sequencing was done on a sample of peripheral blood. The chain uses TRBV7-2 and TRBJ1-6, with D tentatively TRBD1 (6 bases). The receptor was isolated from an elderly man with acute or convalescent COVID-19. In nucleotides, the CDR3 is TGTGCCAGCAGCTTAATGGCGACAGGTCATTCACCCCTCCACTTT. This sequence encodes CASSLMATGHSPLHF.